These 17 T cell receptor beta chains share one sample of origin, sequenced in a study of blood T cell repertoires in COVID-19. The repertoire was sequenced with immunoSEQ multiplex PCR; TCRdb's copy has only in-frame clones and lacks some. The data contain about 230,000 clones, around 83% of them singletons. The sequencing sample was made of peripheral blood. The receptors derive from a woman between 35 and 50 years old who had recovered from COVID-19.

The chain is built from TRBV9 and TRBJ2-1; possibly TRBD2 for D (5 bases). Germline CDR1 is SGDLS and CDR2 is YYNGEE. This CDR3 region has 15 residues. Trimming cost V 0 bases and J 5 bases, with 12 bases left between them. CDR3 in DNA: TGTGCCAGCAGCGTAGTTGCTAGCTTCAACAATGAGCAGTTCTTC. It specifies CASSVVASFNNEQFF. The whole variable domain, remainder taken from reference TRBV9 and TRBJ2-1, is DSGVTQTPKHLITATGQRVTLRCSPRSGDLSVYWYQQSLDQGLQFLIQYYNGEERAKGNILERFSAQQFPDLHSELNLSSLELGDSALYFCASSVVASFNNEQFFGPGTRLTVL.

The chain combines TRBV5-1 with TRBJ2-5, with 10 nucleotides matching TRBD2. This CDR3 is 17 amino acids long. V dropped 1 base and J dropped 5; count of bases not matched to a gene: 11. Germline V gives CDR1 SGHRS, CDR2 YFSETQ. This CDR3 reads CASSLMASGGVGETQYF. CDR3 bases: TGCGCCAGCAGCTTGATGGCTAGCGGGGGAGTCGGGGAGACCCAGTACTTC.

Only a few counts were recorded for this clone. The V call is TRBV5-3, the J call TRBJ1-1; TRBD1 agrees at 8 bases. TRBV5-3 is known as an ORF, though its function is uncertain. The trim removed 0 bases at V and 6 bases at J, leaving 1 base unmatched. The CDR3 loop spans 13 amino acids. The CDR3 loop is CARSLAGQAEAFF. CDR3 DNA: TGTGCCAGAAGCTTGGCGGGACAGGCTGAAGCTTTCTTT.

V usage is TRBV9 and J usage is TRBJ2-3; perhaps TRBD2 as D (6 bases). The germline gives CDR1 SGDLS, CDR2 YYNGEE. This CDR3 comprises 15 residues. V lost 4 bases and J lost 4, with 16 bases in between. CDR3 DNA: TGTGCCAGCAGCTCGGCCGAGGGAGGTCCAGATACGCAGTATTTT. Encoded protein: CASSSAEGGPDTQYF.

V usage is TRBV7-2 and J usage is TRBJ1-1, with D unclear. The CDR3 has 15 amino acids. V was trimmed by 6 bases and J by 0 bases, leaving 14 bases between them. In germline, CDR1 is SGHTA, CDR2 FQGNSA. The CDR3 protein is CASSIEPNMNTEAFF. The DNA for the CDR3 is TGTGCCAGCAGTATAGAGCCAAATATGAACACTGAAGCTTTCTTT.

This chain uses TRBV6-6 with TRBJ2-1; 9 positions match TRBD2. Germline V gene sequence: CDR1 MNHNY, CDR2 SVGAGI (reference sequence). The J segment lost 7 bases and the V segment lost 6 bases, leaving 10 bases of the junction unmatched. The CDR3 has 15 residues. In DNA form, the CDR3 reads TGTGCCAGCAGAGCCGGGACTAGCATGCATAATGAGCAGTTCTTC. Its translation: CASRAGTSMHNEQFF.

The J gene is TRBJ1-1, the V gene TRBV3-1 (or the pseudogene TRBV3-2), with 7 bases aligning to TRBD1. V dropped 4 bases and J dropped 1; count of bases not matched to a gene: 6. Germline-derived CDR1 and CDR2 are LGHDT and YNNKEL (reference sequence). The CDR3 length is 15 residues. The CDR3 nucleotides are TGTGCCAGCAGCCTGAAAGCAGGGGGGAACACTGAAGCTTTCTTT. As protein: CASSLKAGGNTEAFF.

This chain uses TRBV15 with TRBJ1-5, with a possible D match to TRBD1 (6 bases). Germline values: CDR1 LNHNV, CDR2 YYDKDF (reference sequence). Between the trimmed V and J ends, which lost 0 bases and 3 bases, there was a span of 12 bases. The CDR3 totals 16 residues. CDR3 bases: TGTGCCACCAGCAGAGATCCGGACAGTTCCAATCAGCCCCAGCATTTT. Amino acids: CATSRDPDSSNQPQHF.

CDR3 loop: CASSPGTGTRYEQYF. CDR3 sequence (DNA): TGTGCCAGCTCACCGGGGACAGGCACCCGCTACGAGCAGTACTTC. The chain links TRBV18 to TRBJ2-7, with 8 bases that match TRBD1. This CDR3 contains 15 residues. The V gene end was trimmed by 3 bases and the J gene end by 3 bases; junction bases not matched to a gene: 7. CDR1 and CDR2 from the germline V gene are KGHSH and LQKENI.

This chain connects TRBV19 to TRBJ1-5; no clear D. The germline CDR1 and CDR2 sequences are LNHDA and SQIVND (reference sequence). Trimming stripped 4 bases from V and 7 bases from J, with 11 bases between. CDR3 length: 13 residues. CDR3 amino acids: CASSTKVRQPQHF. As DNA, the CDR3 is TGTGCCAGTAGTACAAAGGTGAGGCAGCCCCAGCATTTT.

The J gene is TRBJ2-1, the V gene TRBV5-5, with D tentatively TRBD1 (5 bases). V lost 4 bases, J lost 5 bases, and 16 bases lay in between. There are 15 residues in the CDR3. Germline CDR1 and CDR2: SGHKS and YYEKEE (reference sequence). DNA for the CDR3: TGTGCCAGCAGCCTGGGGCAGGGCGTAGACAATGAGCAGTTCTTC. This translates into CASSLGQGVDNEQFF.

This clone was detected a few times. This sequence joins TRBV19 and TRBJ2-7; 7 bases agree with TRBD1. The CDR3 is made up of 13 amino acids. Unmatched junction bases numbered 7, after V lost 4 bases and J lost 7 bases. CDR1 and CDR2 (germline): LNHDA, SQIVND (reference sequence). This chain's CDR3 is CASSTDRLGEQYF. CDR3 coding DNA: TGTGCCAGTAGTACGGACAGGCTTGGTGAGCAGTACTTC. Supplemented by reference TRBV19 and TRBJ2-7, the full variable domain reads DGGITQSPKYLFRKEGQNVTLSCEQNLNHDAMYWYRQDPGQGLRLIYYSQIVNDFQKGDIAEGYSVSREKKESFPLTVTSAQKNPTAFYLCASSTDRLGEQYFGPGTRLTVT.

The J gene is TRBJ1-6, the V gene TRBV11-2, with a weak D call TRBD1 (6 bases). Between the trimmed V and J ends, which lost 3 bases and 13 bases, there was a span of 16 bases. CDR1 and CDR2 from the germline V gene are SGHAT and FQNNGV. The CDR3 runs to 14 residues. The CDR3: CASSFEFRGSPLHF. CDR3 coding DNA: TGTGCCAGCAGCTTCGAGTTCAGGGGATCTCCCCTCCACTTT. Full variable domain (outside the CDR3, taken from reference TRBV11-2 and TRBJ1-6): EAGVAQSPRYKIIEKRQSVAFWCNPISGHATLYWYQQILGQGPKLLIQFQNNGVVDDSQLPKDRFSAERLKGVDSTLKIQPAKLEDSAVYLCASSFEFRGSPLHFGNGTRLTVT.

The chain has TRBV28 and TRBJ2-3; 7 nucleotides line up with TRBD2. V trimming: 6 bases; J trimming: 4 bases; junction bases outside the gene matches: 4. The germline V gene has CDR1 MDHEN and CDR2 SYDVKM. This CDR3 comprises 13 residues. The CDR3 DNA reads as TGTGCCAGCAGCCGGGGGGATTCAGATACGCAGTATTTT. This gives the protein CASSRGDSDTQYF.

This clone was found a few times. This chain uses TRBV7-8 with TRBJ1-5; D unresolved. Trimming took off 2 bases at V and 4 bases at J, with 15 bases between the two ends. Germline V gives CDR1 SGHVS, CDR2 FQNEAQ. The CDR3 contains 16 residues. The CDR3 loop is CASSLWARPPNQPQHF. In nucleotides, the CDR3 is TGTGCCAGCAGCTTATGGGCAAGACCTCCGAATCAGCCCCAGCATTTT.

This rearrangement joins TRBV25-1 to TRBJ1-6, with TRBD1 as a possible D gene (6 bases). Germline lookup yields CDR1 MGHDK and CDR2 SYGVNS. The CDR3 runs to 12 residues. Trimming removed 6 bases from V and 10 bases from J, with 10 bases in between. CDR3 DNA sequence: TGTGCCAGCAGGACAGGTGACTCACCCCTCCACTTT. Translated: CASRTGDSPLHF.

The rearrangement uses TRBV24-1 and TRBJ2-3; D remains unclear. This CDR3 comprises 13 residues. Germline CDR1 and CDR2: KGHDR and SFDVKD. V lost 2 bases to trimming and J lost 1 base, with 3 bases between them. The CDR3 region has the DNA TGTGCCACCAGTGATTCGGGCACAGATACGCAGTATTTT. Residues: CATSDSGTDTQYF.